The rows below give T cell receptor beta chains drawn from one sample of a study of T-cell memory formation after mild COVID-19. A single record per CDR3 protein comes from TCRdb applying MiXCR to the 5' RACE reads. The sample lists about 470,000 distinct CDR3 sequences, 18% occurring once. Sequenced input: PBMCs or a T cell subset sorted from them (not recorded which). The receptors were sampled from an adult woman who had mild COVID-19 (a few samples of this study predate the infection). Cell type and time point are not known. CDR3s include the opening cysteine and the closing phenylalanine or tryptophan.

V	J	CDR3
TRBV15	TRBJ1-6	CATSPEGQGWSPLHF
TRBV5-1	TRBJ2-5	CASSLTSERETQYF
TRBV2	TRBJ2-1	CASTPGHLYNEQFF
TRBV7-2	TRBJ2-7	CASSLGKYYEQYF
TRBV9	TRBJ2-1	CASSVAWGRGPYNEQFF
TRBV27	TRBJ1-6	CASSPSVGQANSPLHF
TRBV7-2	TRBJ2-3	CASSLVGFTDTQYF
TRBV5-1	TRBJ2-1	CASSLVLAGGYNEQFF
TRBV9	TRBJ2-3	CASSVGPAGAVPVTQYF
TRBV7-9	TRBJ1-2	CASRSTGVYGYTF
TRBV5-1	TRBJ2-1	CASSLEGLNNNEQFF
TRBV19	TRBJ1-1	CASSMQATGNTEAFF
TRBV11-2	TRBJ2-7	CASSLPAGGYEQYF
TRBV12-3/TRBV12-4	TRBJ2-5	CATSYGGAPETQYF
TRBV5-1	TRBJ1-1	CASSSRQGDEAFF
TRBV5-1	TRBJ1-1	CASSISGANTEAFF
TRBV7-2	TRBJ2-3	CASSRRVDTQYF
TRBV9	TRBJ2-5	CASSVDSAATRTQYF
TRBV5-1	TRBJ2-1	CASSSLSGTGANEQFF
TRBV7-2	TRBJ1-1	CASSPGHANTEAFF
TRBV5-1	TRBJ2-3	CATSGMSTDTQYF
TRBV11-3	TRBJ2-2	CASSLGQVNTGELFF
TRBV24-1	TRBJ2-6	CATSPTSGQSNVLTF
TRBV9	TRBJ1-1	CASSVEVSMNTEAFF
TRBV7-9	TRBJ1-1	CASSSRGGGLNTEAFF
TRBV6-6	TRBJ1-4	CASSYDDRVATNEKLFF
TRBV7-2	TRBJ2-3	CASSLISLAGGTDTQYF
TRBV12-3/TRBV12-4	TRBJ2-5	CASSRLGLAQYF
TRBV29-1	TRBJ1-3	CSVGGQGSSGNTIYF
TRBV30	TRBJ2-5	CAWSVGLAGGPLETQYF
TRBV19	TRBJ2-3	CASNYAFTDTQYF
TRBV19	TRBJ1-5	CASSIGVEQPQHF
TRBV5-6	TRBJ1-5	CASSLFLNSNQPQHF
TRBV7-9	TRBJ2-3	CASRLLAAHTQYF
TRBV12-3/TRBV12-4	TRBJ2-2	CASSFSRAAGELFF
TRBV2	TRBJ2-1	CAIRVERGVNYNEQFF
TRBV5-1	TRBJ1-1	CASSFDSSEAFF
TRBV6-1	TRBJ2-7	CASSEETSGSYEQYF
TRBV12-3/TRBV12-4	TRBJ1-2	CASSLPRYGGGSGGYTF
TRBV6-6	TRBJ2-6	CASIRDRNSGANVLTF
TRBV12-3/TRBV12-4	TRBJ1-1	CASSSGGFAMNTEAFF
TRBV30	TRBJ1-4	CAGNREKLFF
TRBV4-3	TRBJ2-7	CASSQDRLAGYYEQYF
TRBV7-7	TRBJ2-2	CASSPDRGAGELFF
TRBV6-5	TRBJ2-1	CASSYSGRPTPNEQFF
TRBV5-1	TRBJ2-1	CASSLEGAYSYNEQFF
TRBV5-1	TRBJ1-6	CASSLAGEGNSPLHF
TRBV20-1	TRBJ2-5	CSARTRGYQETQYF
TRBV7-9	TRBJ2-7	CASTTITGGSYEQYF
TRBV6-1	TRBJ1-5	CASSEASRVSSQPQHF
TRBV29-1	TRBJ2-6	CSVLLSGANVLTF
TRBV4-1	TRBJ2-1	CASSQGVYGGLSYNEQFF
TRBV11-3	TRBJ1-6	CASSFDGTNSPLHF
TRBV10-3	TRBJ2-3	CAISESAGALRTDTQYF
TRBV7-2	TRBJ2-3	CASSLGSGGVTDTQYF
TRBV7-2	TRBJ2-7	CASSPRAGGPYEQYF
TRBV7-3	TRBJ2-2	CASSATSGIYTGELFF
TRBV7-2	TRBJ2-2	CASSLATGATGELFF